This TCR beta chain was obtained from a study of blood T cell repertoires in COVID-19. Germline CDR1 SQVTM, CDR2 ANQGSEA. The CDR3 runs 13 residues. Trimming removed 6 bases at V and 1 base at J, with 13 bases between. The assay was immunoSEQ multiplex PCR, and TCRdb's table has in-frame clones only and misses some. The table lists about 39,000 clones, approximately 90% of them singletons, with around 2% in the top ten. The V gene is TRBV29-1, the J gene TRBJ2-7, with a weak D call TRBD1 (6 bases). The source is a man aged 50-60 years with active COVID-19. The specimen was peripheral blood. CDR3 residues: CSVTGTNSYEQYF. CDR3 bases: TGCAGCGTAACCGGGACAAATTCCTACGAGCAGTACTTC.